This T cell receptor (beta chain) derives from a study of cytomegalovirus exposure and HLA in healthy donors. Regarding this clone: Its target is not known.

Germline V CDR1 and CDR2: SEHNR, FQNEAQ (reference sequence). The CDR3 spans 15 residues. The V gene end was trimmed by 4 bases and the J gene end by 6 bases; junction bases not matched to a gene: 7. General study points: Analysis performed later found under 20,000 TCR beta sequences associated with HLA alleles at 0.05 false discovery rate. Within an earlier analysis, most TCR beta V segments proved productive either about 90% or about 30% of the time.

The PCR was carried out with 60 Vbeta primers and 13 Jbeta primers. Clones were read by immunoSEQ multiplex PCR, and TCRdb kept only the in-frame ones, dropping some. The sample carries about 140,000 clones, 72% recorded once. The sequence was obtained from a man aged 40-50 years in good health and CMV-seronegative. This chain connects TRBV7-9 to TRBJ1-5, with TRBD1 identical over 9 bases. The sequencing input was PBMCs. The CDR3 DNA reads TGTGCCAGCAGCTCCACAGGGGGCTGGAGTCAGCCCCAGCATTTT. Residues: CASSSTGGWSQPQHF.